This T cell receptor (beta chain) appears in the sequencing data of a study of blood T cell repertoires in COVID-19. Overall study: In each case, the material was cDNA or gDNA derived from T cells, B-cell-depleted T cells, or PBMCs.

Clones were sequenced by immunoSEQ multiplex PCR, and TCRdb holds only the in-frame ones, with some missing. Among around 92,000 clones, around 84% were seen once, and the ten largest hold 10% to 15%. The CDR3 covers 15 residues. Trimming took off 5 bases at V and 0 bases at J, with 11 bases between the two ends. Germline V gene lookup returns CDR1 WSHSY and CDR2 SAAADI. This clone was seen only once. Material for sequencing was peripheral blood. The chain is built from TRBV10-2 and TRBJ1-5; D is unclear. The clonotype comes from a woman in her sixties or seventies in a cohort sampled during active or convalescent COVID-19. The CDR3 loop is CASSQTGGSNQPQHF. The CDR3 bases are TGCGCCAGCAGTCAAACCGGAGGTAGCAATCAGCCCCAGCATTTT.